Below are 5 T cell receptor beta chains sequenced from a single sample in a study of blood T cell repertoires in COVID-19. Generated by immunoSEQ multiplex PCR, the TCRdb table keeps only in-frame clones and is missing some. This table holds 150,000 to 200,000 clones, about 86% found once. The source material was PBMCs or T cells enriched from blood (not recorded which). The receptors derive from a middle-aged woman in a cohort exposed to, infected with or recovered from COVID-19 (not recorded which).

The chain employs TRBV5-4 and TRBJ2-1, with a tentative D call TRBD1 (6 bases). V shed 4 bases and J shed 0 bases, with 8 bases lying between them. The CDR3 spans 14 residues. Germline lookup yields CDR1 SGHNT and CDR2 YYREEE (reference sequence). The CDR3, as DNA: TGTGCCAGCAGCGGGACACTCTCCTACAATGAGCAGTTCTTC. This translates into CASSGTLSYNEQFF.

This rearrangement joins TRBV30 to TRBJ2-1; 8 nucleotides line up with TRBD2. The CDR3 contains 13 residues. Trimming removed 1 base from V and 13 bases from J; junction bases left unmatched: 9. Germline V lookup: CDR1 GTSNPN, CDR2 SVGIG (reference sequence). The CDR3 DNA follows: TGTGCCTGGAGTGGTGGTAATAGCGGGATTCAGTTCTTC. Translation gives CAWSGGNSGIQFF.

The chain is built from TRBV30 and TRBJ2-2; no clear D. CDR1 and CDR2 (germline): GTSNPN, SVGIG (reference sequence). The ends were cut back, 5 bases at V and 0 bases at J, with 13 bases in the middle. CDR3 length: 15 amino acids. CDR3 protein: CAWHPLTPNTGELFF. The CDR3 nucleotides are TGTGCCTGGCATCCCCTAACTCCGAACACCGGGGAGCTGTTTTTT.

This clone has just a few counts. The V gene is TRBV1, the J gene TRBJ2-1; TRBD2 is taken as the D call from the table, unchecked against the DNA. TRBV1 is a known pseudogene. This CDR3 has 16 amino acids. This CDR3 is CTSSHRAIFSYNEQFF. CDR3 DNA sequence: TGCACCAGCAGCCACCGCGCCATATTCTCCTACAATGAGCAGTTCTTC.

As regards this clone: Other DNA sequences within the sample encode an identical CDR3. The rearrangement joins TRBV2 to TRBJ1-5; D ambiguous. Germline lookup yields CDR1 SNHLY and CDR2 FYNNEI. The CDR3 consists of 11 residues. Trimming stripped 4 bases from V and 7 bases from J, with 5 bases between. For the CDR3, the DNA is TGTGCCAGCAGTGGAGGCCAGCCCCAGCATTTT. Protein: CASSGGQPQHF.